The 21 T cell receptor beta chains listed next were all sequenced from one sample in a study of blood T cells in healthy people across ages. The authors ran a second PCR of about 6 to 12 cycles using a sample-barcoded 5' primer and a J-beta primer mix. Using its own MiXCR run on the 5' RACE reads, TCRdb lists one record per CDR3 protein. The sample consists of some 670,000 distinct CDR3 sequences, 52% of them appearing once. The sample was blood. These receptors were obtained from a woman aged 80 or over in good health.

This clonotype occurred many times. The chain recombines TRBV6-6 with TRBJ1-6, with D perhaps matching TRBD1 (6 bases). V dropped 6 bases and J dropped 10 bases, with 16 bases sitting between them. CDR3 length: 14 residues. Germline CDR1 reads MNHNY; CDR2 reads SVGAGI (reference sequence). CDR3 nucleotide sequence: TGTGCCAGCAGCTTGACAGGCCTGGGCTCACCCCTCCACTTT. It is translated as CASSLTGLGSPLHF.

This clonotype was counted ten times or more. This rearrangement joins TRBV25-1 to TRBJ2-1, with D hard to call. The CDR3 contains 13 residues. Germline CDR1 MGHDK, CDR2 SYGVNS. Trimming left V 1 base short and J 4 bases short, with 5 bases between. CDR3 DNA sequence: TGTGCCAGCAGTGAATTGGGGTACAATGAGCAGTTCTTC. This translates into CASSELGYNEQFF.

CDR3 DNA sequence: TGCAGTGCTTTGGGTTGGGACAGGGAAGGCACTGAAGCTTTCTTT. Encoded protein: CSALGWDREGTEAFF. J is TRBJ1-1 and V is TRBV20-1; 9 nucleotides align to TRBD1. The V segment lost 5 bases and the J segment 4 bases; nucleotides outside the gene matches: 11. The CDR3 contains 15 residues. Germline V gene data show CDR1 as DFQATT and CDR2 as SNEGSKA (reference sequence).

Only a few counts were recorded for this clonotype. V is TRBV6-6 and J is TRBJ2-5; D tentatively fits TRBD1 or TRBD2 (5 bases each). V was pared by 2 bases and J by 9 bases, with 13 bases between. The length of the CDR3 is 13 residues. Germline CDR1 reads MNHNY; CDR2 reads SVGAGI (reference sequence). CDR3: CASSYDSSRAQYF. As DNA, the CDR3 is TGTGCCAGCAGTTACGACAGCTCGAGGGCCCAGTACTTC.

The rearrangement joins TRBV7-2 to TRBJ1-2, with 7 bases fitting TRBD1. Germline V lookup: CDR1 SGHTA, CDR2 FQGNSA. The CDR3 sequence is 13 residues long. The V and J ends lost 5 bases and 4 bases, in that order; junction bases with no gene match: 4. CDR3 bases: TGTGCCAGCAGCGGGGACAGCAGCTATGGCTACACCTTC. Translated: CASSGDSSYGYTF.

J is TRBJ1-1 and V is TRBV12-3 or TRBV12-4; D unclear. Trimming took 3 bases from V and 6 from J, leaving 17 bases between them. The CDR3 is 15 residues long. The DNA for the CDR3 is TGTGCCAGCAGTTTCGGCGTGGGATCCGTTTCTGAAGCTTTCTTT. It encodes CASSFGVGSVSEAFF.

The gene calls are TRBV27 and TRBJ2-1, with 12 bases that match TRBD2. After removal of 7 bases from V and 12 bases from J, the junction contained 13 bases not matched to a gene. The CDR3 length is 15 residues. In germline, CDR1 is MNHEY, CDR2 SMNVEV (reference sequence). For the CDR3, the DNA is TGTGCCAGCATCTCGACTAGCGGGGGAAGGGATGGGCAGTTCTTC. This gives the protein CASISTSGGRDGQFF.

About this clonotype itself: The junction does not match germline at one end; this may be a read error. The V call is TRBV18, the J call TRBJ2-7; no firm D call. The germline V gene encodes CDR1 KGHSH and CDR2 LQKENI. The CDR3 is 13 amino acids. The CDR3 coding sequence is TGTGCCAGCGCACCGAATCCAAGCTACGAGCAGTACTTC. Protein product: CASAPNPSYEQYF. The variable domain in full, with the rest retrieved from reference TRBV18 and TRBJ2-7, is NAGVMQNPRHLVRRRGQEARLRCSPMKGHSHVYWYRQLPEEGLKFMVYLQKENIIDESGMPKERFSAEFPKEGPSILRIQQVVRGDSAAYFCASAPNPSYEQYFGPGTRLTVT.

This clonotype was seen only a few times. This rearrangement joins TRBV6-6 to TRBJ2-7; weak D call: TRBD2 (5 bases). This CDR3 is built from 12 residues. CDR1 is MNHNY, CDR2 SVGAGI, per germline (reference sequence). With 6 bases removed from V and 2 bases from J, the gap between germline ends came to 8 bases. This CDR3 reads CASRSEAYEQYF. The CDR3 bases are TGTGCCAGCAGATCGGAGGCCTACGAGCAGTACTTC.

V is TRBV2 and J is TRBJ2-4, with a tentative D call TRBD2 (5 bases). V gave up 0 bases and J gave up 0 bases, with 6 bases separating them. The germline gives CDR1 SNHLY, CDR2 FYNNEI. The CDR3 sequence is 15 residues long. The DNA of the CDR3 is TGTGCCAGCAGTGAAGCTGGACTAGCCAAAAACATTCAGTACTTC. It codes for CASSEAGLAKNIQYF.

CDR3 protein: CASSLGRTGLSYEQYF. In DNA form, the CDR3 reads TGTGCCAGCAGCTTAGGACGGACAGGGCTCTCCTACGAGCAGTACTTC. The chain carries TRBV7-2 and TRBJ2-7; 8 positions agree with TRBD1. This CDR3 is 16 amino acids long. Germline CDR1 SGHTA, CDR2 FQGNSA. The ends lost 1 base at V and 0 bases at J; junction bases unmatched: 5.

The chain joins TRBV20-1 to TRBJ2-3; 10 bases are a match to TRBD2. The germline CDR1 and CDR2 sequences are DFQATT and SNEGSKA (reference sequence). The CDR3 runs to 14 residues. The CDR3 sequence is CGLQAGGATDTQYF. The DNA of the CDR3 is TGCGGATTACAAGCGGGGGGGGCTACAGATACGCAGTATTTT.

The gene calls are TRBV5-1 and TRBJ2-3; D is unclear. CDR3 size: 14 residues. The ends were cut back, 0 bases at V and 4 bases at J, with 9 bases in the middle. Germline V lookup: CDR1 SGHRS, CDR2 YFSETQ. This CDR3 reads CASSLDVWADTQYF. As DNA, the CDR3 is TGCGCCAGCAGCTTGGACGTGTGGGCAGATACGCAGTATTTT.

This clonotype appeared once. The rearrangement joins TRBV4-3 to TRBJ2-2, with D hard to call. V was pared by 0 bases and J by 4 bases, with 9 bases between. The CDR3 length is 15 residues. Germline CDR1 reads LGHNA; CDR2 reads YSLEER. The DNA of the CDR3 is TGCGCCAGCAGCCAAGAAAGTCGGATCACCGGGGAGCTGTTTTTT. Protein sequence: CASSQESRITGELFF.

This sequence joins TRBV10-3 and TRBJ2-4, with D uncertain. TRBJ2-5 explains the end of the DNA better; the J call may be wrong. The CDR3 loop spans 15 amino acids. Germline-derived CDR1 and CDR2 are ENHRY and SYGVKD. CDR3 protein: CAISEGRRSQETQYF. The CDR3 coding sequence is TGTGCCATCAGTGAAGGCCGACGAAGCCAAGAGACCCAGTACTTC.

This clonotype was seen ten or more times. The CDR3 loop is CASSNMAGLGNNEQFF. Written as DNA, the CDR3 is TGTGCCAGCAGTAACATGGCGGGACTAGGCAACAATGAGCAGTTCTTC. V gene TRBV28 combines with J gene TRBJ2-1; 8 nucleotides agree with TRBD2. From germline, CDR1 is MDHEN and CDR2 SYDVKM. V shed 5 bases and J 5 bases; nucleotides not matched to a gene: 11. The CDR3 runs to 16 residues. Based on the CDR3 plus reference TRBV28 and TRBJ2-1, the full variable domain is DVKVTQSSRYLVKRTGEKVFLECVQDMDHENMFWYRQDPGLGLRLIYFSYDVKMKEKGDIPEGYSVSREKKERFSLILESASTNQTSMYLCASSNMAGLGNNEQFFGPGTRLTVL.

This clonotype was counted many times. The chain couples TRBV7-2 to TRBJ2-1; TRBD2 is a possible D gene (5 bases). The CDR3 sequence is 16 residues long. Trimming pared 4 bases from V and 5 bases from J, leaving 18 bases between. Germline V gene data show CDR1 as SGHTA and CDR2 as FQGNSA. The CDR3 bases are TGTGCCAGCAGCTCGTACATCAGCGGACCTCACAATGAGCAGTTCTTC. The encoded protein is CASSSYISGPHNEQFF.

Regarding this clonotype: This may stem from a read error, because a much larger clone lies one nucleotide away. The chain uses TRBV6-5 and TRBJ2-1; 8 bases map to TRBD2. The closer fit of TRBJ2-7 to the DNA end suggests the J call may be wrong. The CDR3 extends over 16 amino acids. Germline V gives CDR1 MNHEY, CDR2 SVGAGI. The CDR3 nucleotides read TGTGCCAGCAGTTACGGCGGGGGGTGGTCCTACAATGAGCAGTACTTC. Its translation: CASSYGGGWSYNEQYF.

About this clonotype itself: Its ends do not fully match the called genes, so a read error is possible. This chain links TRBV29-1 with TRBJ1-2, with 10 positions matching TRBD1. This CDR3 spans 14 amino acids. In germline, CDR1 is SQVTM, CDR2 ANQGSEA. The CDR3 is CSIEGDRGTYGYTF. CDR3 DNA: TGCAGCATTGAAGGGGACAGGGGAACTTATGGCTACACCTTC.

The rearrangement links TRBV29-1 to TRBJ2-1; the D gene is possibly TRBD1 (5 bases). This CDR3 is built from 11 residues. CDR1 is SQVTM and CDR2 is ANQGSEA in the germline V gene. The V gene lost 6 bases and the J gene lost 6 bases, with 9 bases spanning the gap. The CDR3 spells CSVDRFNEQFF. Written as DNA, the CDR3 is TGCAGCGTAGACAGATTCAATGAGCAGTTCTTC.

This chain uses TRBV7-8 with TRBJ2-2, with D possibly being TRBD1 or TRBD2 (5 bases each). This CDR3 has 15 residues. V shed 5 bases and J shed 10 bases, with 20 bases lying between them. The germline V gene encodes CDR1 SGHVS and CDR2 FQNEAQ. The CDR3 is CASSTRDGGALELFF. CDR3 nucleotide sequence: TGTGCCAGCAGCACCCGGGACGGAGGTGCTTTGGAGCTGTTTTTT.